This entry is about one TCR beta chain. The antigen remains undetermined. The CDR3 runs to 20 residues. The germline V gene has CDR1 SNHLY and CDR2 FYNNEI. The germline V and J ends were trimmed by 0 bases and 7 bases, with 28 bases remaining between them. This specimen comes from a study of Ad26.COV2.S vaccination and SARS-CoV-2 variants. Study findings and constraints: Substantial breadth was reported for post-vaccination spike-specific CD8+ and CD4+ T cells. It is possible that the TCR breadth and depth analyses underestimated the total T cell responses.

Method: immunoSEQ multiplex PCR; TCRdb's copy keeps in-frame clones and lacks some. The sample holds some 350,000 clones, about 91% seen once. The sample here was peripheral blood, taken after recovery from COVID-19. The receptor was derived from a human donor who had recovered from COVID-19. J is TRBJ2-1 and V is TRBV2; tentative D call: TRBD2 (5 bases). Written as DNA, the CDR3 is TGTGCCAGCAGTGAAGCTCCTTTCGAAAGCAGAACGGGAAGGAGGAATGAGCAGTTCTTC. It encodes CASSEAPFESRTGRRNEQFF.